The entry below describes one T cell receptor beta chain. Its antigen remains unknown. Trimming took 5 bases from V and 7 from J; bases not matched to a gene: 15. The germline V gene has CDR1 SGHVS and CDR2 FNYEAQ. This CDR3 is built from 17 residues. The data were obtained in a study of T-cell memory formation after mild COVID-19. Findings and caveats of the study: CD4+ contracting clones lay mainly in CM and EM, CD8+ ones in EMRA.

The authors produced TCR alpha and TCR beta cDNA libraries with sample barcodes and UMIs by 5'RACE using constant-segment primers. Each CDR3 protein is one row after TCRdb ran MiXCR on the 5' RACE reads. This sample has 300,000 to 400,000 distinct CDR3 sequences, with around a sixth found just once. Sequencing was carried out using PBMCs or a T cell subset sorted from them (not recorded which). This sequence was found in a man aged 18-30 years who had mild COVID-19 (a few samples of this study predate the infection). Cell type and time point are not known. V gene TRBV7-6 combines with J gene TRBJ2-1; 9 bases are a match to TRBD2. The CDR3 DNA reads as TGTGCCAGCAGCCTCACCGCGAGCGGGGGGTCGGCGAATGAGCAGTTCTTC. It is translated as CASSLTASGGSANEQFF. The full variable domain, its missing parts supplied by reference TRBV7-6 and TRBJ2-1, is GAGVSQSPRYKVTKRGQDVALRCDPISGHVSLYWYRQALGQGPEFLTYFNYEAQQDKSGLPNDRFSAERPEGSISTLTIQRTEQRDSAMYRCASSLTASGGSANEQFFGPGTRLTVL.